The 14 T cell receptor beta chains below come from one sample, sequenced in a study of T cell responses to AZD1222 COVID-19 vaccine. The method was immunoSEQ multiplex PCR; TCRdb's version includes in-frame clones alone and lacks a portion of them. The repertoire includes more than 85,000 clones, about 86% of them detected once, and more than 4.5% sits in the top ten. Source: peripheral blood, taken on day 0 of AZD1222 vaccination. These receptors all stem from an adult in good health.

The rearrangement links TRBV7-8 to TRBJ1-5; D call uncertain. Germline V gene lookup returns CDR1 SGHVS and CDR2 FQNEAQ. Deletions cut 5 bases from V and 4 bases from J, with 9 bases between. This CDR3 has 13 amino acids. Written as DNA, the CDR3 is TGTGCCAGCAGCCTAGGCAGGAATCAGCCCCAGCATTTT. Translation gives CASSLGRNQPQHF.

CDR3: CASGGGAGANTGELFF. CDR3 DNA: TGCGCCAGCGGAGGTGGAGCGGGTGCGAACACCGGGGAGCTGTTTTTT. The rearrangement joins TRBV5-1 to TRBJ2-2; weak D call: TRBD2 (6 bases). The CDR3 totals 16 residues. CDR1 is SGHRS and CDR2 is YFSETQ in the germline V gene. Trimming removed 7 bases at V and 0 bases at J, with 16 bases between.

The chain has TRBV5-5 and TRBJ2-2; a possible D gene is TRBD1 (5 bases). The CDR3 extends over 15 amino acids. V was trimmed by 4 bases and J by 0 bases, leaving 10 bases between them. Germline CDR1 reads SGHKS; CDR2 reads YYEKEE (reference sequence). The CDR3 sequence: CASSLDTSNTGELFF. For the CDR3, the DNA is TGTGCCAGCAGCCTGGACACCTCGAACACCGGGGAGCTGTTTTTT.

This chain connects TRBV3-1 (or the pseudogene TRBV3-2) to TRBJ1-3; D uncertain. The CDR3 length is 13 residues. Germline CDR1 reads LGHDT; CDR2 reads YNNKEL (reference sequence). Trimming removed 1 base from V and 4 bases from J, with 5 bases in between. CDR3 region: CASSQGVGNTIYF. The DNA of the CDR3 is TGTGCCAGCAGCCAAGGGGTGGGAAACACCATATATTTT.

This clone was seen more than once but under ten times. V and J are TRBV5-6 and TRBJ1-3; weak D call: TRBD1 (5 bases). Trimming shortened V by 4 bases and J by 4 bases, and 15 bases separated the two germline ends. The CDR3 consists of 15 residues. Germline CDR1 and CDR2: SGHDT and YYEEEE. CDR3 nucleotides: TGTGCCAGCAGCCCACCCCCGCGGGACGGAAACACCATATATTTT. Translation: CASSPPPRDGNTIYF.

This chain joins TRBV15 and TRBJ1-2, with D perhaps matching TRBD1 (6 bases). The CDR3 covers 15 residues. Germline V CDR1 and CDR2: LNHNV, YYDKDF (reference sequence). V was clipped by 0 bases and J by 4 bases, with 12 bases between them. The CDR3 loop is CATSRELGGGYGYTF. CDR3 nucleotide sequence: TGTGCCACCAGCAGAGAACTGGGAGGGGGCTATGGCTACACCTTC.

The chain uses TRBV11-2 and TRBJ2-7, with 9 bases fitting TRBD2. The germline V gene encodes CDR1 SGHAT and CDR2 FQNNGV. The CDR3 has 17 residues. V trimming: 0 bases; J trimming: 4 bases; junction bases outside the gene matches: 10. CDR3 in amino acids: CASSLEVRGRAEYEQYF. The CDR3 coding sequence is TGTGCCAGCAGCTTAGAAGTTCGCGGGAGGGCCGAGTACGAGCAGTACTTC.

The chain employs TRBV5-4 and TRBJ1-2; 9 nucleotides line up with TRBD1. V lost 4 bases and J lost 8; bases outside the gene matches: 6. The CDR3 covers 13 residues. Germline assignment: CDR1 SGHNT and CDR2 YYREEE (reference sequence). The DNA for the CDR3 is TGTGCCAGCAGCCCGAACAGGGGGCTGGGCTACACCTTC. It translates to CASSPNRGLGYTF.

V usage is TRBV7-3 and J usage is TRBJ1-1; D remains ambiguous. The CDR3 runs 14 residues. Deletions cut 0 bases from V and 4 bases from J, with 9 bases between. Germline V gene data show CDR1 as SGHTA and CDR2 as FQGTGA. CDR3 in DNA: TGTGCCAGCAGCTTAACGGGCCTGGGCACTGAAGCTTTCTTT. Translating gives CASSLTGLGTEAFF.

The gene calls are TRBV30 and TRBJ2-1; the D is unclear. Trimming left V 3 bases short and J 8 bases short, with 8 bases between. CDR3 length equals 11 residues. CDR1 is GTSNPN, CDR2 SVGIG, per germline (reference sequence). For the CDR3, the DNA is TGTGCCTGGAGCGATCCCGATGAGCAGTTCTTC. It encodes CAWSDPDEQFF.

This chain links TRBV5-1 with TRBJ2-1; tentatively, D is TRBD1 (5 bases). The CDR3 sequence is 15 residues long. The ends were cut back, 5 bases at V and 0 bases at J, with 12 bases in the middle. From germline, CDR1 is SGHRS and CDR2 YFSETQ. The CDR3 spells CASREQGSSYNEQFF. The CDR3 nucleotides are TGCGCCAGCAGAGAGCAGGGCAGCTCCTACAATGAGCAGTTCTTC.

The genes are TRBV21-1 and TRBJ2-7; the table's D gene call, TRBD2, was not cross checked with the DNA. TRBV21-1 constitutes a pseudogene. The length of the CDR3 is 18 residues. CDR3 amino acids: CASSNPGLAGPFSYEQYF. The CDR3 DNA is TGTGCCAGCAGCAACCCGGGACTAGCGGGACCATTCTCCTACGAGCAGTACTTC.

The CDR3 coding sequence is TGCGCCAGCAGCTTGAGGGGGGTGCCCACAGATACGCAGTATTTT. This translates into CASSLRGVPTDTQYF. The chain carries TRBV5-1 and TRBJ2-3, with D perhaps given as TRBD1 or TRBD2 (6 bases each). Deletions cut 1 base from V and 2 bases from J, with 11 bases between. Germline lookup yields CDR1 SGHRS and CDR2 YFSETQ. This CDR3 spans 15 amino acids.

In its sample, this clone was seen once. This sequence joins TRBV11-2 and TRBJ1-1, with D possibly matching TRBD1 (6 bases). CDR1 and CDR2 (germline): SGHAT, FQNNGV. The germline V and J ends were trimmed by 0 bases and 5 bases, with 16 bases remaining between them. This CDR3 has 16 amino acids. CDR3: CASSLDLGGRRTEAFF. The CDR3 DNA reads TGTGCCAGCAGCTTAGATTTGGGGGGGCGACGGACTGAAGCTTTCTTT.